The 30 T cell receptor beta chains below were found in one sample sequenced in a study of cytomegalovirus exposure and HLA in healthy donors. Primers: 60 Vbeta forward and 13 Jbeta reverse. TCRdb's copy holds only in-frame clones and misses some; the assay was immunoSEQ multiplex PCR. The sample carries some 110,000 clones, approximately 58% recorded once. The sample comprised PBMCs. Receptor source: a woman in her twenties or thirties in good health and CMV-seronegative.

This chain connects TRBV5-4 to TRBJ2-7, with D possibly matching TRBD1 (7 bases). Trimming removed 0 bases from V and 3 bases from J, with 13 bases in between. The CDR3 is 15 amino acids. The germline gives CDR1 SGHNT, CDR2 YYREEE (reference sequence). The DNA of the CDR3 is TGTGCCAGCAGCTTGGTAGGAGGGGGCAACTACGAGCAGTACTTC. Its translation: CASSLVGGGNYEQYF.

The rearrangement joins TRBV19 to TRBJ1-1; 10 bases align to TRBD1. CDR1 and CDR2 from the germline V gene are LNHDA and SQIVND (reference sequence). CDR3 length: 13 residues. V was clipped by 9 bases and J by 10 bases; unmatched bases: 11. The CDR3 DNA reads TGTGCCAGCAGAACCGGGACAGGGGTCCCAGCTTTCTTT. Residues: CASRTGTGVPAFF.

The rearrangement uses TRBV30 and TRBJ2-5; 11 bases are a match to TRBD2. With the DNA end fitting TRBJ2-7 better, the J assignment may be wrong. In germline, CDR1 is GTSNPN, CDR2 SVGIG (reference sequence). CDR3 length equals 15 residues. This chain's CDR3 is CAWSALTSGDHEQYF. CDR3 DNA sequence: TGTGCCTGGAGTGCCCTGACTAGCGGGGACCACGAGCAGTACTTC.

This chain links TRBV11-2 with TRBJ2-2; the match to TRBD1 covers 8 bases. The CDR3 length is 17 residues. Germline lookup yields CDR1 SGHAT and CDR2 FQNNGV. With V trimmed by 0 bases and J by 0 bases, 3 bases remained unmatched. CDR3 protein: CASSLDRDRTNTGELFF. The CDR3 DNA reads TGTGCCAGCAGCTTAGACCGGGACAGGACGAACACCGGGGAGCTGTTTTTT.

The chain employs TRBV7-2 and TRBJ2-4; TRBD1 might be the D (6 bases). The CDR3 runs to 17 residues. Germline loops: CDR1 SGHTA, CDR2 FQGNSA. V dropped 4 bases and J dropped 0 bases, with 16 bases sitting between them. DNA of the CDR3: TGTGCCAGCAGCTCGATGGGGGACAAACTAGCCAAAAACATTCAGTACTTC. Translated, it gives CASSSMGDKLAKNIQYF.

The rearrangement uses TRBV28 and TRBJ2-7; possibly TRBD1 for D (5 bases). This CDR3 is built from 13 residues. Germline CDR1 MDHEN, CDR2 SYDVKM. V gave up 3 bases and J gave up 2 bases, with 8 bases separating them. The CDR3 nucleotides are TGTGCCAGCAGTTTTCCCAGGGCCTACGAGCAGTACTTC. Translating it yields CASSFPRAYEQYF.

This clone was found once. The chain combines TRBV5-4 with TRBJ2-1; possibly TRBD1 for D (6 bases). With 6 bases removed from V and 5 bases from J, the gap between germline ends came to 15 bases. CDR1 is SGHNT and CDR2 is YYREEE in the germline V gene (reference sequence). This CDR3 is built from 14 residues. The CDR3 sequence is CASIRTVGDNEQFF. The CDR3 coding sequence is TGTGCCAGCATCCGGACAGTTGGGGACAATGAGCAGTTCTTC.

The genes are TRBV19 and TRBJ1-1; 8 bases line up with TRBD1. Germline V gene lookup returns CDR1 LNHDA and CDR2 SQIVND (reference sequence). The length of the CDR3 is 13 residues. V gave up 4 bases and J gave up 11 bases; unmatched junction bases: 9. CDR3 loop: CASSTRGLRAAFF. CDR3 coding DNA: TGTGCCAGTAGTACCAGGGGGCTGCGGGCGGCTTTCTTT.

A few counts support this clone. V usage is TRBV9 and J usage is TRBJ2-1; D is perhaps TRBD2 (5 bases). Trimming cost V 2 bases and J 3 bases, with 12 bases left between them. The CDR3 is 15 residues long. CDR1 and CDR2 from the germline V gene are SGDLS and YYNGEE. The chain's CDR3 is CASSVRGRGYNEQFF. As DNA, the CDR3 is TGTGCCAGCAGCGTTCGAGGGAGAGGCTACAATGAGCAGTTCTTC.

The count of this clone is one. This chain joins TRBV28 and TRBJ2-7, with D possibly TRBD2 on 5 matching bases. Trimming left V 2 bases short and J 6 bases short, with 14 bases between. There are 14 residues in the CDR3. Germline CDR1 and CDR2: MDHEN and SYDVKM. This CDR3 reads CASSLGRHRGEQYF. CDR3 coding DNA: TGTGCCAGCAGTTTAGGAAGACACCGGGGCGAGCAGTACTTC.

V gene TRBV5-6 combines with J gene TRBJ1-4; 12 nucleotides align to TRBD1. The CDR3 is 16 residues long. The trim removed 4 bases at V and 5 bases at J, leaving 6 bases unmatched. Germline CDR1 SGHDT, CDR2 YYEEEE. The CDR3 nucleotides are TGTGCCAGCAGCCGGGGGACAGGGGGCAGGAATGAAAAACTGTTTTTT. Protein sequence: CASSRGTGGRNEKLFF.

V is TRBV10-3 and J is TRBJ2-7; 7 bases line up with TRBD2. V shed 6 bases and J 3 bases; nucleotides not matched to a gene: 5. This CDR3 region has 13 residues. The V gene's germline CDR1 is ENHRY and CDR2 SYGVKD. CDR3: CAIRTSEGYEQYF. CDR3 DNA: TGTGCCATCAGAACTAGCGAGGGCTACGAGCAGTACTTC.

V and J are TRBV2 and TRBJ2-5, with D perhaps TRBD2 (6 bases). Germline V gene data show CDR1 as SNHLY and CDR2 as FYNNEI. The V gene lost 4 bases and the J gene lost 11 bases, with 20 bases spanning the gap. This CDR3 comprises 14 residues. The CDR3, as DNA: TGTGCCAGCAGTGCCGAGGGACTGACTTTGGAGCAGTACTTC. Translating it yields CASSAEGLTLEQYF.

This sequence joins TRBV7-8 and TRBJ1-2, with 7 bases lining up with TRBD1. The germline gives CDR1 SGHVS, CDR2 FQNEAQ. Trimming at V came to 5 bases and at J to 1 base, leaving 10 bases not matched to a gene. CDR3 length equals 16 residues. The CDR3 spells CASSLGQVPNNYGYTF. Here the CDR3 DNA reads TGTGCCAGCAGCCTCGGACAGGTCCCCAATAACTATGGCTACACCTTC.

The chain has TRBV5-4 and TRBJ2-7, with D perhaps TRBD2 (8 bases). The germline V and J ends were trimmed by 4 bases and 6 bases, with 23 bases remaining between them. The CDR3 runs to 16 residues. Germline V gene data show CDR1 as SGHNT and CDR2 as YYREEE (reference sequence). This CDR3 is CASSDPTGTRAAEQYF. The CDR3 nucleotides are TGTGCCAGCAGCGACCCGACAGGGACTAGGGCGGCCGAGCAGTACTTC.

This sequence joins TRBV28 and TRBJ2-7, with a weak D call TRBD2 (5 bases). Germline CDR1 MDHEN, CDR2 SYDVKM. CDR3 length equals 13 residues. CDR3 in DNA: TGTGGGTGCCAATCTGTCGGGGCCTACGAGCAGTACTTC. Amino acid sequence: CGCQSVGAYEQYF.

This clone has more than one count but fewer than ten. The CDR3 here is CASVVGGELNTEAFF. The CDR3, as DNA: TGTGCCAGCGTGGTAGGGGGGGAACTGAACACTGAAGCTTTCTTT. The V and J genes are TRBV7-8 and TRBJ1-1, with a possible D match to TRBD1 (6 bases). The CDR3 is 15 amino acids. V was clipped by 8 bases and J by 0 bases, with 16 bases between them. Germline values: CDR1 SGHVS, CDR2 FQNEAQ.

This chain uses TRBV6-1 with TRBJ2-6, with D possibly matching TRBD2 (6 bases). The germline V gene has CDR1 MNHNS and CDR2 SASEGT. V lost 8 bases to trimming and J lost 2 bases, with 13 bases between them. The CDR3 length is 15 residues. CDR3 sequence: CASRDFLTGANVLTF. The CDR3, as DNA: TGTGCCAGCCGGGACTTTTTGACTGGGGCCAACGTCCTGACTTTC.

The rearrangement links TRBV28 to TRBJ1-1; the D is unclear. The CDR3 contains 12 residues. Germline V lookup: CDR1 MDHEN, CDR2 SYDVKM. Trimming shortened V by 3 bases and J by 7 bases, and 9 bases separated the two germline ends. CDR3 bases: TGTGCCAGCAGTTTGGAAGGGAGTGAAGCTTTCTTT. This gives the protein CASSLEGSEAFF.

This rearrangement joins TRBV6-1 to TRBJ2-1; D might be TRBD1 (5 bases). CDR1 MNHNS and CDR2 SASEGT come from the germline V gene. The length of the CDR3 is 15 residues. V lost 2 bases to trimming and J lost 2 bases, with 10 bases between them. The DNA of the CDR3 is TGTGCCAGCAGTGAATTGGGGCTCGCCTACAATGAGCAGTTCTTC. Translation gives CASSELGLAYNEQFF.

The chain recombines TRBV28 with TRBJ2-1; 12 bases map to TRBD2. V shed 7 bases, J shed 9 bases, and the junction held 4 bases outside the gene matches. CDR3 length: 13 residues. Germline CDR1 and CDR2: MDHEN and SYDVKM. The CDR3 spells CASTLLAGGEQFF. The CDR3 coding sequence is TGTGCCAGCACCCTACTAGCGGGAGGTGAGCAGTTCTTC.

This clone was observed a single time. The chain uses TRBV30 and TRBJ2-7; the D gene is possibly TRBD1 (5 bases). The CDR3 sequence is 13 residues long. The V and J ends lost 6 bases and 3 bases respectively, with 15 bases between them. Germline CDR1 and CDR2: GTSNPN and SVGIG (reference sequence). The CDR3 reads CACRTLGDYEQYF. The CDR3 nucleotides are TGTGCCTGCCGTACCCTAGGGGACTACGAGCAGTACTTC.

This rearrangement joins TRBV5-8 to TRBJ2-5; D is possibly TRBD2 (7 bases). Germline V lookup: CDR1 SGHTS, CDR2 YDEGEE. V lost 3 bases to trimming and J lost 3 bases, with 27 bases between them. This CDR3 contains 19 residues. CDR3 in DNA: TGTGCCAGCAGCTCTGGCCCGGGGGGCGGATGGGTTACAGAAGAGACCCAGTACTTC. It translates to CASSSGPGGGWVTEETQYF.

The chain couples TRBV2 to TRBJ2-1, with TRBD2 as a possible D gene (6 bases). V lost 7 bases to trimming and J lost 9 bases, with 10 bases between them. This CDR3 spans 11 amino acids. Germline CDR1 is SNHLY and CDR2 is FYNNEI. CDR3 coding DNA: TGTGCCAGCACTAGCGTTGGTGAGCAGTTCTTC. As protein: CASTSVGEQFF.

For the CDR3, the DNA is TGTGCCAGCTCGGGAGCGGGACTTTCCTACGAGCAGTACTTC. Encoded protein: CASSGAGLSYEQYF. The chain has TRBV7-2 and TRBJ2-7, with 7 bases identical to TRBD2. The V gene end was trimmed by 8 bases and the J gene end by 1 base; junction bases not matched to a gene: 8. Germline CDR1 is SGHTA and CDR2 is FQGNSA. The CDR3 contains 14 residues. The full variable domain, with the rest looked up from reference TRBV7-2 and TRBJ2-7, is GAGVSQSPSNKVTEKGKDVELRCDPISGHTALYWYRQSLGQGLEFLIYFQGNSAPDKSGLPSDRFSAERTGGSVSTLTIQRTQQEDSAVYLCASSGAGLSYEQYFGPGTRLTVT.

As DNA, the CDR3 is TGTGCCAGCAGTTCCCGGGACAGGGATGAAAAACTGTTTTTT. Protein sequence: CASSSRDRDEKLFF. The genes are TRBV11-3 and TRBJ1-4, with TRBD1 identical over 9 bases. Losses at the gene ends were 6 bases for V and 6 bases for J; bases not matched to a gene: 5. CDR3 length equals 14 residues. Germline V gene lookup returns CDR1 SGHNT and CDR2 YENEEA.

The gene calls are TRBV30 and TRBJ1-4, with D unclear. This CDR3 contains 17 residues. CDR1 is GTSNPN and CDR2 is SVGIG in the germline V gene (reference sequence). Deletions cut 0 bases from V and 4 bases from J, with 18 bases between. The CDR3: CAWSVSGRNTFNEKLFF. CDR3 DNA: TGTGCCTGGAGTGTGTCGGGTCGGAACACTTTTAATGAAAAACTGTTTTTT.

V is TRBV4-1 and J is TRBJ1-2; weak D call: TRBD1 (5 bases). The CDR3 is 14 amino acids. CDR1 is MGHRA, CDR2 YSYEKL, per germline. V shed 0 bases and J shed 6 bases, with 11 bases lying between them. The CDR3 DNA sequence: TGCGCCAGCAGCCAAGATCCAGGGCAGGATGGCTACACCTTC. This encodes CASSQDPGQDGYTF.

The J gene is TRBJ2-7, the V gene TRBV19; 8 bases map to TRBD1. CDR1 LNHDA and CDR2 SQIVND come from the germline V gene (reference sequence). J was trimmed by 6 bases and V by 4 bases; bases with no gene match: 8. The CDR3 spans 14 residues. The CDR3 nucleotides are TGTGCCAGTAGTACGGGACAGGCCAGGCGCGAGCAGTACTTC. It is translated as CASSTGQARREQYF.

The chain employs TRBV13 and TRBJ2-1; the match to TRBD2 covers 11 bases. Germline values: CDR1 PRHDT, CDR2 FYEKMQ (reference sequence). V shed 5 bases and J 11 bases; nucleotides not matched to a gene: 11. CDR3 length equals 15 residues. Here the CDR3 DNA reads TGTGCCAGCAGCATCCGACTAGCGGGATACTCTAAGCAGTTCTTC. The encoded protein is CASSIRLAGYSKQFF.